This T cell receptor (beta chain) was recovered during a study of radiation and T cells in renal cell carcinoma. Findings and limits, study-wide: Dominant CDR3 motifs occupied more repertoire in irradiated than control tumors.

This clone qualifies as large (0.1 to 1%). Its antigen is unidentified. The data were produced by immunoSEQ multiplex PCR, yet TCRdb's version contains in-frame clones alone and is incomplete. Of approximately 15,000 clones detected, around 65% appear once; the ten largest clones hold roughly 29%. This sample's treatment: 15 Gy SBRT to primary tumor, nephrectomy 4 weeks later. The germline V gene encodes CDR1 LNHDA and CDR2 SQIVND (reference sequence). V lost 11 bases and J lost 3, with 20 bases in between. This CDR3 is built from 14 residues. The J gene is TRBJ2-7, the V gene TRBV19, with D maybe TRBD2 (6 bases). Material: tumor tissue, obtained from a patient whose treatment included radiotherapy and nephrectomy. The clonotype comes from a woman in her seventies with renal cell carcinoma. Here the CDR3 DNA reads TGTGCCGGGGGATCAGCGGGTGAACGCTACGAGCAGTACTTC. Translating gives CAGGSAGERYEQYF.